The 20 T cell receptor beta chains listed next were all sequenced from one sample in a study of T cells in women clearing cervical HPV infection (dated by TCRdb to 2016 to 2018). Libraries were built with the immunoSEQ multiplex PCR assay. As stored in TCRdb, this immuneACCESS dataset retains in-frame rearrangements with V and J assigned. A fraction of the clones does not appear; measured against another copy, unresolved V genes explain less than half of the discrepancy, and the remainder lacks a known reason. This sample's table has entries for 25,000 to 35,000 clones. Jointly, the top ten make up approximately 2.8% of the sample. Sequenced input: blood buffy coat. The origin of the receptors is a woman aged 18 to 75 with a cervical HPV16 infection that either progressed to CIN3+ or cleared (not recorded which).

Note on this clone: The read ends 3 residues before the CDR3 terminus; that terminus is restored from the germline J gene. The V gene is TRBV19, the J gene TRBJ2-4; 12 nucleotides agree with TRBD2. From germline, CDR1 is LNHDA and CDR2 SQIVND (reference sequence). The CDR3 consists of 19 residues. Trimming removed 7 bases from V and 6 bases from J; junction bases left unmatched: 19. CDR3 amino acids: CASIGLVPSGGAKGNIQYF. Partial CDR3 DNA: TGTGCCAGTATAGGTTTGGTGCCTAGCGGGGGGGCCAAGGGAAACATT.

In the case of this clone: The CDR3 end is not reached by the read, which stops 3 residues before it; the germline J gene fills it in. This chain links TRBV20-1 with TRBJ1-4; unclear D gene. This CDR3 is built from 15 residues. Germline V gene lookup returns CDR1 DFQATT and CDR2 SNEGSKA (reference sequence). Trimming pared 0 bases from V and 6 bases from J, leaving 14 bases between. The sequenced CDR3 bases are TGCAGTGCTAGAGATCCGAACGGGTGGGATGAAAAA. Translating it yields CSARDPNGWDEK. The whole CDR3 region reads CSARDPNGWDEKLFF.

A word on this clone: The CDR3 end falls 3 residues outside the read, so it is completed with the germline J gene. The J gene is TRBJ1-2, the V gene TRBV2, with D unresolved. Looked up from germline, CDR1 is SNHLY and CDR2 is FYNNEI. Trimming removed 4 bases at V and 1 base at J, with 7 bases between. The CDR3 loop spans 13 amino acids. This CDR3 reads CASSVEGNYGYTF. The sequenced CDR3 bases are TGTGCCAGCAGTGTGGAGGGTAACTATGGC.

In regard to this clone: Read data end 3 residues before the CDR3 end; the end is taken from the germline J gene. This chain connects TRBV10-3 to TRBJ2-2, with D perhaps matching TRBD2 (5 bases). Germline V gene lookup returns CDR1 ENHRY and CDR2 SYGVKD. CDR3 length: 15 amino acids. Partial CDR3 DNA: TGTGCCATCAGGTCGATGGGTTCGGGGAATAAAAAG. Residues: CAIRSMGSGNKK. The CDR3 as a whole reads CAIRSMGSGNKKLFF.

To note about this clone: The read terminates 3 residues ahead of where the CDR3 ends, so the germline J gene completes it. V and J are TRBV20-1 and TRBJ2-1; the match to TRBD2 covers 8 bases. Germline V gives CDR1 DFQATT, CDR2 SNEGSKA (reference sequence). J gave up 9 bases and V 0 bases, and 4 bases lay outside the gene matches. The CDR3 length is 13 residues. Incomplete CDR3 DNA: TGCAGTGCTAGAGATCGGGGGGGCCGTGAG. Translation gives CSARDRGGRE. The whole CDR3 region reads CSARDRGGREQFF.

The part of the CDR3 DNA that was read is TGTGCCAGCTCACTACAGGGATACAATGAC. Amino acid sequence: CASSLQGYND. The entire CDR3 protein reads CASSLQGYNDYTF. The chain joins TRBV18 to TRBJ1-2; a possible D gene is TRBD1 (6 bases). The read terminates 3 residues ahead of where the CDR3 ends, so the germline J gene completes it. Germline values: CDR1 KGHSH, CDR2 LQKENI. This CDR3 spans 13 amino acids.

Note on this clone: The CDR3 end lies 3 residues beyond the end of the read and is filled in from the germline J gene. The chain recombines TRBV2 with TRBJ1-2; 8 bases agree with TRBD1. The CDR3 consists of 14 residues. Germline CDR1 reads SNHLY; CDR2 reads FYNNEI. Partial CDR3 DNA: TGTGCCAGCAGTGCACAGGGGGTCACCGGGGGC. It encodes CASSAQGVTGG. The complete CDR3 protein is CASSAQGVTGGYTF.

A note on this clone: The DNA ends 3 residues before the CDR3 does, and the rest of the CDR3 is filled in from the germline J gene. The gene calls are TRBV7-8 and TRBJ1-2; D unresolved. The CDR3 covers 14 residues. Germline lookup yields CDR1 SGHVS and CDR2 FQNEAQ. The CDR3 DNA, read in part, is TGTGCCAGCAGCCCTCGGACTTTCACGGCGGGC. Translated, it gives CASSPRTFTAG. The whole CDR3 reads CASSPRTFTAGYTF.

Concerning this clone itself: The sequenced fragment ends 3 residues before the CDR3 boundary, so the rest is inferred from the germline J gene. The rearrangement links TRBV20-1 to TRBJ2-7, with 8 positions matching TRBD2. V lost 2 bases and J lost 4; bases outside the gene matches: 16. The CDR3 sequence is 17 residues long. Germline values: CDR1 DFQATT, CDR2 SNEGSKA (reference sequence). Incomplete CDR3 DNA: TGCAGTGCTAGAACCCTCGGGTGGCGGGGGGACCGTTACGAG. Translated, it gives CSARTLGWRGDRYE. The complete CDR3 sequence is CSARTLGWRGDRYEQYF.

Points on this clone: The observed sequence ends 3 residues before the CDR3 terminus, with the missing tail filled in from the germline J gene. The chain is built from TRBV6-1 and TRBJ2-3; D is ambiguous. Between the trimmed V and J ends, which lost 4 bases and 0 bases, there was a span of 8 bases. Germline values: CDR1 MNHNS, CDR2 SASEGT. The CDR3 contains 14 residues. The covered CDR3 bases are TGTGCCAGCAGTGCCGGTACGAGCACAGATACG. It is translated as CASSAGTSTDT. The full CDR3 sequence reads CASSAGTSTDTQYF.

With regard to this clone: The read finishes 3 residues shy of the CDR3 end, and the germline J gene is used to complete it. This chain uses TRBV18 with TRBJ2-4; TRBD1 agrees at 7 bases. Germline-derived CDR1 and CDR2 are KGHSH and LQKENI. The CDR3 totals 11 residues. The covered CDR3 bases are TGTGCCAGCTCAGGGACAGATGGT. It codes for CASSGTDG. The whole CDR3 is CASSGTDGQYF.

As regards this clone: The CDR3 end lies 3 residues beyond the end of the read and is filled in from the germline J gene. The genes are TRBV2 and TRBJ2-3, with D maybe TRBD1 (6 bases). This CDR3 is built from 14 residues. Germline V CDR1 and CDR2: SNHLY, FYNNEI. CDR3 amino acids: CASSVGQRGQPQYF. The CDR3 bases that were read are TGTGCCAGCAGTGTTGGACAGCGAGGGCAGCCG.

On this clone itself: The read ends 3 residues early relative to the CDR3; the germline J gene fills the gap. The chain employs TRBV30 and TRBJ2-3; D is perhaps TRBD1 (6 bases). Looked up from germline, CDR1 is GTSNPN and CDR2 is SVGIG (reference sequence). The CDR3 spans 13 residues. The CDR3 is CAWSAGAPTPQYF. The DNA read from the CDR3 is TGTGCCTGGAGTGCAGGGGCCCCGACGCCG.

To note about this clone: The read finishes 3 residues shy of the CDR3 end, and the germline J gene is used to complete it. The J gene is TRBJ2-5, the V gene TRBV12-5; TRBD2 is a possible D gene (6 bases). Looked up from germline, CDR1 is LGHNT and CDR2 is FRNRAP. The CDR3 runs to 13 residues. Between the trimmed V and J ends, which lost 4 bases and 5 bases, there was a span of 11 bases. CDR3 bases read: TGTGCTAGTGGTTCCCGGGGGATTGAGACC. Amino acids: CASGSRGIET. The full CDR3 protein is CASGSRGIETQYF.

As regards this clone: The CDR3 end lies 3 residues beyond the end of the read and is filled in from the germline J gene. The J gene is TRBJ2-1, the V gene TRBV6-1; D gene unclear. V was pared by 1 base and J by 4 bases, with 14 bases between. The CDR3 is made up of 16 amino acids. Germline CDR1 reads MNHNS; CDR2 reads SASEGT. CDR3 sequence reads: CASSEEGYARYNEQFF. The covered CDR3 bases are TGTGCCAGCAGTGAAGAAGGCTACGCCAGGTACAATGAG.

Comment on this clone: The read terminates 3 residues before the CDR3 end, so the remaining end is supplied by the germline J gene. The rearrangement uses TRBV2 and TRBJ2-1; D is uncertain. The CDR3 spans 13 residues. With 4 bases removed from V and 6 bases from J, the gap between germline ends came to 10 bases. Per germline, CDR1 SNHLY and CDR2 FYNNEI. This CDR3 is CASSGIHGNEQFF. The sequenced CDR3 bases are TGTGCCAGCAGTGGTATACATGGCAATGAG.

The CDR3 loop reads CSVDRHQNTEAFF. CDR3 DNA, as far as it was read: TGCAGCGTTGATAGACACCAGAACACTGAA. This chain links TRBV29-1 with TRBJ1-1; D unclear. The sequence runs out 3 residues before the end of the CDR3; the remainder is reconstructed from the germline J gene. The germline V and J ends were trimmed by 3 bases and 1 base, with 9 bases remaining between them. Germline CDR1 reads SQVTM; CDR2 reads ANQGSEA. The CDR3 length is 13 residues.

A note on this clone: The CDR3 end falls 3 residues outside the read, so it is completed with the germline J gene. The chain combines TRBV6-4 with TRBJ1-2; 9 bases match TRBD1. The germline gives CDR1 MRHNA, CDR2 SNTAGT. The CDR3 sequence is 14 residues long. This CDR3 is CASSDSDRGEGYTF. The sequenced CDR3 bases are TGTGCCAGCAGTGACTCGGACAGGGGTGAGGGC.

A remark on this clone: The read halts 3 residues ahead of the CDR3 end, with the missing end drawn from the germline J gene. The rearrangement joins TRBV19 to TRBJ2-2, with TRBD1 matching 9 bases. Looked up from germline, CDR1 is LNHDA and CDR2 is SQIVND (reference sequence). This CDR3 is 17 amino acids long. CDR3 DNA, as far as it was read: TGTGCCAGTAGTATACCGGGACAGGGTCGGGCTAATGAAAAG. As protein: CASSIPGQGRANEK. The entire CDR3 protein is CASSIPGQGRANEKLFF.

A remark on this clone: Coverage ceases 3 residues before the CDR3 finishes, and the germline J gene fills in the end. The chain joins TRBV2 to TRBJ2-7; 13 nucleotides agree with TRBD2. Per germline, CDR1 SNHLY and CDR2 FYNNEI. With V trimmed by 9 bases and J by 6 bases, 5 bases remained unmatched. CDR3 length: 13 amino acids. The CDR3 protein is CASTGTSGVEQYF. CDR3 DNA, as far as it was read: TGTGCCAGTACCGGGACTAGCGGGGTCGAG. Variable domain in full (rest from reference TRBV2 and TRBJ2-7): EPEVTQTPSHQVTQMGQEVILRCVPISNHLYFYWYRQILGQKVEFLVSFYNNEISEKSEIFDDQFSVERPDGSNFTLKIRSTKLEDSAMYFCASTGTSGVEQYFGPGTRLTVT.